This record concerns one TCR beta chain sequence. These data come from a study of blood T cell repertoires in COVID-19. About the research overall: PBMCs, B-cell-depleted T cells, or T cells provided the cDNA or gDNA that made up the material.

How the authors handled the data: Amplifying reference gene primers gave estimates of nucleated cell counts. TCRdb's copy holds only in-frame clones and misses some; the assay was immunoSEQ multiplex PCR. The V and J calls and the clone size are those of that table, but D and trimming were determined from the DNA. The data contain 55,000 to 60,000 clones, about 88% of them seen just once; the ten biggest clones take up 17%. Per germline, CDR1 SGHTA and CDR2 FQGTGA. V dropped 5 bases and J dropped 2; count of bases not matched to a gene: 14. The CDR3 is 17 residues long. The sequence came from a man aged 65 to 79 with active COVID-19. The rearrangement uses TRBV7-3 and TRBJ2-7, with 8 positions matching TRBD2. The specimen was peripheral blood. The CDR3 coding sequence is TGTGCCAGCAGCGGGGTACACGGGGAGCGGGAGCCCTACGAGCAGTACTTC. This sequence encodes CASSGVHGEREPYEQYF. The full variable domain, its missing parts supplied by reference TRBV7-3 and TRBJ2-7, is GAGVSQTPSNKVTEKGKYVELRCDPISGHTALYWYRQSLGQGPEFLIYFQGTGAADDSGLPNDRFFAVRPEGSVSTLKIQRTERGDSAVYLCASSGVHGEREPYEQYFGPGTRLTVT.